This T cell receptor (beta chain) was identified during a study of T cell responses to AZD1222 COVID-19 vaccine. Points from the study as a whole: There were vaccine-associated CD4 TCRs across spike, dominant at 160-218 and 743-854. Females made up more of the donors, who were largely white British, and clonal diversity may have come out too low. Increases in Spike-specific TCR breadth and depth were seen after two AZD1222 doses.

The table came from immunoSEQ multiplex PCR; TCRdb's copy has only in-frame clones and leaves some out. The table includes 130,000 to 150,000 clones, 85% to 95% detected once. Regarding this clone: The antigen is undetermined.

CDR1 and CDR2 (germline): SQVTM, ANQGSEA. The length of the CDR3 is 13 residues. V was clipped by 6 bases and J by 2 bases, with 10 bases between them. This chain connects TRBV29-1 to TRBJ2-2; the D gene is possibly TRBD1 (6 bases). The sequenced sample was peripheral blood, obtained on day 0 of AZD1222 vaccination. The sequence came from an adult in good health. The CDR3 DNA is TGCAGCGTATTGACAGGCAACACCGGGGAGCTGTTTTTT. This sequence encodes CSVLTGNTGELFF.